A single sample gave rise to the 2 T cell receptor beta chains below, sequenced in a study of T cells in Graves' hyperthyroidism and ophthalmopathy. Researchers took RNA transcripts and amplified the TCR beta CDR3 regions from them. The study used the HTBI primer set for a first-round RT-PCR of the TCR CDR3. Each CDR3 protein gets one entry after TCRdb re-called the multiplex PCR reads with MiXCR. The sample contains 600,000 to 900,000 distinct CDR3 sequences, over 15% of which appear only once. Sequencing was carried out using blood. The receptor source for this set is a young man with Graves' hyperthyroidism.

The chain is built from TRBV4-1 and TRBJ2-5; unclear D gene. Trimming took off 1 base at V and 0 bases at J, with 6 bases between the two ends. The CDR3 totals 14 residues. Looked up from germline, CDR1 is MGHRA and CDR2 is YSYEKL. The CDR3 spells CASSQVRNQETQYF. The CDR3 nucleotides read TGCGCCAGCAGCCAAGTACGGAACCAAGAGACCCAGTACTTC.

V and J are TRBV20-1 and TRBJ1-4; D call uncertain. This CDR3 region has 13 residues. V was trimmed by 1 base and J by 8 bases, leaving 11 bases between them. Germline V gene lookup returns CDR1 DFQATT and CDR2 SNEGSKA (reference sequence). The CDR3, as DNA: TGCAGTGCTAGAGGAGGGAGCAGAGAAAAACTGTTTTTT. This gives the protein CSARGGSREKLFF.